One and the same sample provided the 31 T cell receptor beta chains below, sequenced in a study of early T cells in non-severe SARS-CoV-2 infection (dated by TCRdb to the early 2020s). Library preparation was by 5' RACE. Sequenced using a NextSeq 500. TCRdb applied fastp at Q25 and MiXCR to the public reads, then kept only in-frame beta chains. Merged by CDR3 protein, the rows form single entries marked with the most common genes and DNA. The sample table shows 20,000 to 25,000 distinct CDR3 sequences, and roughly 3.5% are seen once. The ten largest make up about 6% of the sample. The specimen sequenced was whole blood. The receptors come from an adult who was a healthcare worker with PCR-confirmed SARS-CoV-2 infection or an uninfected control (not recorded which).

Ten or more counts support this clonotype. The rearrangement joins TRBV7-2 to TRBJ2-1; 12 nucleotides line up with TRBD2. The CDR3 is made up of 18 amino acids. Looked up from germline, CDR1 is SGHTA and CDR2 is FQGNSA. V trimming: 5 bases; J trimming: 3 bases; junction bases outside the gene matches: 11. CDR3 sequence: CASSPRLAGAEHYNEQFF. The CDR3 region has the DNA TGTGCCAGCAGCCCCCGACTAGCGGGGGCTGAACACTACAATGAGCAGTTCTTC. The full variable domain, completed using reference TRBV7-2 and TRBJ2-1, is GAGVSQSPSNKVTEKGKDVELRCDPISGHTALYWYRQSLGQGLEFLIYFQGNSAPDKSGLPSDRFSAERTGGSVSTLTIQRTQQEDSAVYLCASSPRLAGAEHYNEQFFGPGTRLTVL.

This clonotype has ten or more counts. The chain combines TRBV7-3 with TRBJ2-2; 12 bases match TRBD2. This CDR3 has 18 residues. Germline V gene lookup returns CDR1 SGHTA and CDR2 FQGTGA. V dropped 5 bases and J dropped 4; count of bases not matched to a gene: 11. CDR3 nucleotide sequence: TGTGCCAGCAGCCCGGGACTAGCGGGCTCGACGGGCACCGGGGAGCTGTTTTTT. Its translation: CASSPGLAGSTGTGELFF.

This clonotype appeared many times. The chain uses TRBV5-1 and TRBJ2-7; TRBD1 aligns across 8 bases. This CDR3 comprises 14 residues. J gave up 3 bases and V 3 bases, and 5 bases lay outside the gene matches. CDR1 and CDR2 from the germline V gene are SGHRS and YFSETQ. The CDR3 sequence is CASSSHGTGYEQYF. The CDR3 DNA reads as TGCGCCAGCAGCTCCCACGGGACAGGCTACGAGCAGTACTTC.

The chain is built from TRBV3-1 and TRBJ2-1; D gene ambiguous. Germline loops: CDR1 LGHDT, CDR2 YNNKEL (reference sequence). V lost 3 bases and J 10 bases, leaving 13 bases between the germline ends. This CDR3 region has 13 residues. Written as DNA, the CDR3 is TGTGCCAGCAGCCAGGCTAAAGGGATCGAGCAGTTCTTC. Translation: CASSQAKGIEQFF.

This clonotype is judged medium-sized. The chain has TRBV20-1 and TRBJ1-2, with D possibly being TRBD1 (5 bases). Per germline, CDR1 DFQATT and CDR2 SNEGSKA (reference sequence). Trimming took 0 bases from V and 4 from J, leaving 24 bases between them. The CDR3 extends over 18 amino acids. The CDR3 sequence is CSARDLDHGDGDRYGYTF. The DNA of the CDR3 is TGCAGTGCTAGAGATCTCGATCACGGGGACGGAGACCGCTATGGCTACACCTTC.

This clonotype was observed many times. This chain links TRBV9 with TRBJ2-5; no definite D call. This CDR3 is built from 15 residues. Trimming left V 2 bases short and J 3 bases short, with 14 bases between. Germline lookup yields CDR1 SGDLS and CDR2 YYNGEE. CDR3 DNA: TGTGCCAGCAGCGTTTCCCCGGACGGTAAAGAGACCCAGTACTTC. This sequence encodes CASSVSPDGKETQYF.

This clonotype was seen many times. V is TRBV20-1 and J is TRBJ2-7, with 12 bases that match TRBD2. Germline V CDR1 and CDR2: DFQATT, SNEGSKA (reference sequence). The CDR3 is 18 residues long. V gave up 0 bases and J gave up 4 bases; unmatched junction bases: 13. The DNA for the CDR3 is TGCAGTGCTAGAGATCAGGGCCTAGCGGGAGGGCTTTCTTACGAGCAGTACTTC. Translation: CSARDQGLAGGLSYEQYF.

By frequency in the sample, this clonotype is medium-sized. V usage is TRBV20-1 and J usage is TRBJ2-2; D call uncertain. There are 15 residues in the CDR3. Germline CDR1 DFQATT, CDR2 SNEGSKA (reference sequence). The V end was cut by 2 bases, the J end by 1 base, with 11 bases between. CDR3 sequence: CSARLFGQNTGELFF. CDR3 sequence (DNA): TGCAGTGCTAGACTATTCGGCCAGAACACCGGGGAGCTGTTTTTT.

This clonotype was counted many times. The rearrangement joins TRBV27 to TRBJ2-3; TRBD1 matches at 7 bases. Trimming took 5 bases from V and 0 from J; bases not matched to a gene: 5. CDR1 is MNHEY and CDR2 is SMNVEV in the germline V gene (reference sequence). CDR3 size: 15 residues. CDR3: CASSQQDRSTDTQYF. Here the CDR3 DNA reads TGTGCCAGCAGTCAACAGGACAGGAGCACAGATACGCAGTATTTT.

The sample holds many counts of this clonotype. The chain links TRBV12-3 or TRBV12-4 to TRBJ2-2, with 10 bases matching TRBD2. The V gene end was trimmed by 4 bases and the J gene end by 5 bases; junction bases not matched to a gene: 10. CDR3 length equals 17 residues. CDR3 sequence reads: CASSSPLAGGRTGELFF. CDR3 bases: TGTGCCAGCAGTTCCCCCTTAGCGGGAGGTCGGACCGGGGAGCTGTTTTTT.

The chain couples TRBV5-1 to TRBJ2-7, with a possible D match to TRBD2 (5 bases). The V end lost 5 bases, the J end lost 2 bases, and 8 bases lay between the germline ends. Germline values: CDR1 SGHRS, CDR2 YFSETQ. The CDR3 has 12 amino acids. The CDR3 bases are TGCGCCAGCAGTGAGGGTCCCTACGAGCAGTACTTC. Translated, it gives CASSEGPYEQYF.

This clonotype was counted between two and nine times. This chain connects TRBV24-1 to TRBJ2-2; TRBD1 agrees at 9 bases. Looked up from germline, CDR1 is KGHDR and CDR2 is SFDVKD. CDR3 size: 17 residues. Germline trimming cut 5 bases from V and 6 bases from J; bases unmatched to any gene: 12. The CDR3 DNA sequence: TGTGCCACCAGTGCTCGACGGGGACAGGGTTTCGCCGGGGAGCTGTTTTTT. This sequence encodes CATSARRGQGFAGELFF.

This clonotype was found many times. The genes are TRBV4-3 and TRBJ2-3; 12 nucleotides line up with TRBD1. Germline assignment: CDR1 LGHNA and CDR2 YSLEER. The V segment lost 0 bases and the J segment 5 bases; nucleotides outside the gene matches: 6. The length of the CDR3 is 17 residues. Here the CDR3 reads CASSQDGTGGAKDTQYF. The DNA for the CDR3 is TGCGCCAGCAGCCAAGACGGGACAGGGGGCGCAAAAGATACGCAGTATTTT.

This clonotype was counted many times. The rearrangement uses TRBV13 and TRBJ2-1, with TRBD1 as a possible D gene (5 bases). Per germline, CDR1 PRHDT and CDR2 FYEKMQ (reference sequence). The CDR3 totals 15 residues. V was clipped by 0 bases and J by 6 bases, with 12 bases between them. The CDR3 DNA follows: TGTGCCAGCAGCTTAGGCGTTGGGGCGCCCAATGAGCAGTTCTTC. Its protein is CASSLGVGAPNEQFF.

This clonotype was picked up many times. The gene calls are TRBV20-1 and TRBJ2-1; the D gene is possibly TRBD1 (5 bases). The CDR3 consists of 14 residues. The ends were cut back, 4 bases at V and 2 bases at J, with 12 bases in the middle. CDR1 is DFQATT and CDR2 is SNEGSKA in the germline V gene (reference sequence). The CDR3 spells CSATFGAAYNEQFF. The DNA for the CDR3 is TGCAGTGCTACCTTTGGGGCAGCCTACAATGAGCAGTTCTTC.

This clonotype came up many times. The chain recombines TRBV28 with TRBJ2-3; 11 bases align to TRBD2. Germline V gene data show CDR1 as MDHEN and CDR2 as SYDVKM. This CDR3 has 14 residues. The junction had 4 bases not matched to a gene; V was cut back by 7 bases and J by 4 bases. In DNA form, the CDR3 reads TGTGCCAGCATAGCGGGGGGGCCTTCAGATACGCAGTATTTT. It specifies CASIAGGPSDTQYF.

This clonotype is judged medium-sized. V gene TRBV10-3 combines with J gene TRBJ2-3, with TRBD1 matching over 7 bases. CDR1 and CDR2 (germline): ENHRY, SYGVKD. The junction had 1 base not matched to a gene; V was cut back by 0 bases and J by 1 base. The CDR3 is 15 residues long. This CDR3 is CAISESGQGTDTQYF. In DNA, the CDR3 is TGTGCCATCAGTGAGTCCGGACAGGGCACAGATACGCAGTATTTT.

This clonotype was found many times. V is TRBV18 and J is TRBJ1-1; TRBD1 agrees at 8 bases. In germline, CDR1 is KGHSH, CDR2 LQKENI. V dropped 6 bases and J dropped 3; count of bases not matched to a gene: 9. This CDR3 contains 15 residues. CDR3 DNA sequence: TGTGCCAGCTCTGAAAGGGGACAGGCGTACACTGAAGCTTTCTTT. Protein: CASSERGQAYTEAFF. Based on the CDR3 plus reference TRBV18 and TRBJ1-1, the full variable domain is NAGVMQNPRHLVRRRGQEARLRCSPMKGHSHVYWYRQLPEEGLKFMVYLQKENIIDESGMPKERFSAEFPKEGPSILRIQQVVRGDSAAYFCASSERGQAYTEAFFGQGTRLTVV.

Here the CDR3 reads CASSLDGTPNNEQFF. CDR3 in DNA: TGCGCCAGCAGCTTGGACGGGACTCCGAACAATGAGCAGTTCTTC. This sequence joins TRBV5-1 and TRBJ2-1, with D possibly being TRBD2 (6 bases). The CDR3 covers 15 residues. Germline V CDR1 and CDR2: SGHRS, YFSETQ. V shed 0 bases and J shed 5 bases, with 12 bases lying between them.

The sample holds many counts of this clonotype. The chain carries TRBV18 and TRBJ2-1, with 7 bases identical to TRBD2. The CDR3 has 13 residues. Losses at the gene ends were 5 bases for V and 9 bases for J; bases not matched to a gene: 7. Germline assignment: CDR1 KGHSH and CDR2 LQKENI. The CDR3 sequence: CASSTTTSSEQFF. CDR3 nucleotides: TGTGCCAGCTCAACGACGACTAGCAGTGAGCAGTTCTTC.

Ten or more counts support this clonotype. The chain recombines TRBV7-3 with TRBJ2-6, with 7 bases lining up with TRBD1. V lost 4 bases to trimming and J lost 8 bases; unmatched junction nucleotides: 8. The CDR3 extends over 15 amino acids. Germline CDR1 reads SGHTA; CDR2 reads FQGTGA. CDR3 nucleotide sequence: TGTGCCAGCAGCTCGGACAGGTTGTCGACCAACGTCCTGACTTTC. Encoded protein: CASSSDRLSTNVLTF. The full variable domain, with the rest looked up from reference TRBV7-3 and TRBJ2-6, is GAGVSQTPSNKVTEKGKYVELRCDPISGHTALYWYRQSLGQGPEFLIYFQGTGAADDSGLPNDRFFAVRPEGSVSTLKIQRTERGDSAVYLCASSSDRLSTNVLTFGAGSRLTVL.

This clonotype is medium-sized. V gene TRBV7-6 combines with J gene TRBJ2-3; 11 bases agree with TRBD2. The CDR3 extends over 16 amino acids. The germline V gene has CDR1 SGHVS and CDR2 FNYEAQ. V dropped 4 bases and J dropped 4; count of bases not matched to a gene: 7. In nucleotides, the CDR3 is TGTGCCAGCAGCTCCGTCGGACTAGCGGGTTCAGATACGCAGTATTTT. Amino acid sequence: CASSSVGLAGSDTQYF.

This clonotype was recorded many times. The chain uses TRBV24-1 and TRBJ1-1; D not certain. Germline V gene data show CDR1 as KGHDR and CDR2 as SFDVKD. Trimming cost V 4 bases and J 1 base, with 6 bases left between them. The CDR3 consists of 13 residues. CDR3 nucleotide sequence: TGTGCCACCAGTGAGGGCCCGAACACTGAAGCTTTCTTT. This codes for CATSEGPNTEAFF.

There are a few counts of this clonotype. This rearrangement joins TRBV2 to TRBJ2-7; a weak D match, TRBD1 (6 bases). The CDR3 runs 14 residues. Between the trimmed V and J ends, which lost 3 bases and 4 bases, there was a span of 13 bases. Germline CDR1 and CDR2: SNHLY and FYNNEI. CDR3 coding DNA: TGTGCCAGCAGTGATGGGGGCGCAGGTTACGAGCAGTACTTC. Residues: CASSDGGAGYEQYF. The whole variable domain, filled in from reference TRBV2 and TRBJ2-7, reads EPEVTQTPSHQVTQMGQEVILRCVPISNHLYFYWYRQILGQKVEFLVSFYNNEISEKSEIFDDQFSVERPDGSNFTLKIRSTKLEDSAMYFCASSDGGAGYEQYFGPGTRLTVT.

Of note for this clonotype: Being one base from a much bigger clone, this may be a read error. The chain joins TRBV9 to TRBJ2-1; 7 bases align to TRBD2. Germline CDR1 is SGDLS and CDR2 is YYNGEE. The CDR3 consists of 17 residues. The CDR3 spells CATSVADGGGPGNEQFF. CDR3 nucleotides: TGTGCCACCAGCGTAGCTGATGGGGGAGGGCCGGGAAATGAGCAGTTCTTC.

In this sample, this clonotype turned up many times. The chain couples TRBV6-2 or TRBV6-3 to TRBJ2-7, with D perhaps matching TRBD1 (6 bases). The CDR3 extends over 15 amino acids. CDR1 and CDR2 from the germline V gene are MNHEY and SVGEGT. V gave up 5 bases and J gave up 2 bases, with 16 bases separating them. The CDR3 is CASSKLQGVPYEQYF. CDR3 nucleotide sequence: TGTGCCAGCAGTAAGCTACAGGGAGTCCCCTACGAGCAGTACTTC.

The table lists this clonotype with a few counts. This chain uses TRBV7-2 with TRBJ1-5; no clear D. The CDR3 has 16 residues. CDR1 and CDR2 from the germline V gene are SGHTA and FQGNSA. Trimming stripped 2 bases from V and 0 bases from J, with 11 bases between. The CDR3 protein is CASSLSGRYSNQPQHF. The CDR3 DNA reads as TGTGCCAGCAGCTTATCGGGTAGATATAGCAATCAGCCCCAGCATTTT.

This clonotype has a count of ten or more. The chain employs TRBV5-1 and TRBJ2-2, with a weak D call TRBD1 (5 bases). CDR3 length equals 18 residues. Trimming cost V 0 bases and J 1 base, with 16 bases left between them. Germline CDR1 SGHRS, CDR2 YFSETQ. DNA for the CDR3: TGCGCCAGCAGCTTGGTAGGCTTCGGCCAGGGGAACACCGGGGAGCTGTTTTTT. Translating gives CASSLVGFGQGNTGELFF. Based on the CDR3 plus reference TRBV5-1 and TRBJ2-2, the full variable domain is KAGVTQTPRYLIKTRGQQVTLSCSPISGHRSVSWYQQTPGQGLQFLFEYFSETQRNKGNFPGRFSGRQFSNSRSEMNVSTLELGDSALYLCASSLVGFGQGNTGELFFGEGSRLTVL.

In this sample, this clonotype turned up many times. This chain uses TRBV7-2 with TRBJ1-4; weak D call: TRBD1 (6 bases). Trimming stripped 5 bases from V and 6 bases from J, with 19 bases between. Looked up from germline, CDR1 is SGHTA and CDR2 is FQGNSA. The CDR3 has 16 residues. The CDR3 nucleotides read TGTGCCAGCAGCCCATATGCCCGGACAGACTATGAAAAACTGTTTTTT. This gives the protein CASSPYARTDYEKLFF.

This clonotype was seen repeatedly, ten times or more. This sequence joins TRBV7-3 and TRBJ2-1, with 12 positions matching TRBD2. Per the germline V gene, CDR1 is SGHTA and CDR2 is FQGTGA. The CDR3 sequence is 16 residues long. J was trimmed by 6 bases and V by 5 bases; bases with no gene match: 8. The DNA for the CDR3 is TGTGCCAGCAGCCCCCAGGGACTAGCGGGTGGCAATGAGCAGTTCTTC. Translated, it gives CASSPQGLAGGNEQFF.

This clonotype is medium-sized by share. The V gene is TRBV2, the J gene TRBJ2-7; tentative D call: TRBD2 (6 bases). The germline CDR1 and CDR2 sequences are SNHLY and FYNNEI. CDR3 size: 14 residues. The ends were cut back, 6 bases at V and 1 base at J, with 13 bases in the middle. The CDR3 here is CASREWGESYEQYF. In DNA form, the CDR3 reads TGTGCCAGCAGAGAGTGGGGGGAGTCCTACGAGCAGTACTTC.